The sequence of this T cell receptor beta chain was determined in a study of T cells in narcolepsy. Study in general: Healthy controls were enrolled alongside patients with narcolepsy type 1 or type 2. Study outcomes and limitations: Blood of same and different patients, but not healthy controls, reportedly held recurring autoreactive clonotypes. HCRT-specific and TRIB2-specific autoreactive clonotypes appeared among same-patient CSF and blood CD4+ clonotypes.

Germline V gene lookup returns CDR1 MRHNA and CDR2 SNTAGT. This CDR3 has 14 residues. The V gene lost 5 bases and the J gene lost 2 bases, with 11 bases spanning the gap. The data were produced by immunoSEQ multiplex PCR, yet TCRdb's version contains in-frame clones alone and is incomplete. The sample carries tens of thousands of clones, approximately 90% recorded once. About this clone itself: Its target is not known.

Specimen: CD45RA- memory CD4+ T cells from PBMCs. The chain couples TRBV6-4 to TRBJ2-3, with no clear D. This TCR came from a human donor with narcolepsy. The CDR3 reads CASSREHDTDTQYF. The DNA of the CDR3 is TGTGCCAGCAGTCGTGAGCACGACACAGATACGCAGTATTTT.